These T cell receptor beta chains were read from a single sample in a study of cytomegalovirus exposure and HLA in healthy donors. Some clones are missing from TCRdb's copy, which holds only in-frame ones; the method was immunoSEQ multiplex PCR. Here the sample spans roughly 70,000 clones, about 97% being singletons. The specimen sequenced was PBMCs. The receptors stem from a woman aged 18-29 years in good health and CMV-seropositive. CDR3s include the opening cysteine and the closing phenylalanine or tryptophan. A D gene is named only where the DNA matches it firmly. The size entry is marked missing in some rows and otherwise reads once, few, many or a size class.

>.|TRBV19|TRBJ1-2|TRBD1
CASSTQGANYGYTF
TGTGCCAGTAGTACTCAGGGGGCTAACTATGGCTACACCTTC
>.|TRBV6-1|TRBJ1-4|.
CASSDYSQGNEKLFF
TGTGCCAGCAGTGATTACTCCCAGGGCAATGAAAAACTGTTTTTT
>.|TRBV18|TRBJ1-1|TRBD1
CASSRQRTGGTGRPEAFF
TGTGCCAGCTCACGCCAACGGACAGGGGGCACGGGAAGGCCTGAAGCTTTCTTT
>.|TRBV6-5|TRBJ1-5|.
CASSTRGQPQHF
TGTGCCAGCAGTACAAGAGGTCAGCCCCAGCATTTT
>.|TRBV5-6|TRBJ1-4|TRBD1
CASSSRANRGATNEKLFF
TGTGCCAGCAGCTCCCGAGCCAACAGGGGGGCAACTAATGAAAAACTGTTTTTT
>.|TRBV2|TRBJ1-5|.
CASSIDGLGQPQHF
TGTGCCAGCAGTATAGACGGACTCGGGCAGCCCCAGCATTTT
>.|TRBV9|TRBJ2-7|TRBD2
CASSKEWAGVFEQYF
TGTGCCAGCAGCAAAGAATGGGCGGGAGTTTTCGAGCAGTACTTC
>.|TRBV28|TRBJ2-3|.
CASSLSGYTDTQYF
TGTGCCAGCAGTTTAAGCGGTTACACAGATACGCAGTATTTT
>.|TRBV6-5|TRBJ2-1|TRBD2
CASSYERAGYNEQFF
TGTGCCAGCAGTTATGAGAGAGCGGGGTACAATGAGCAGTTCTTC
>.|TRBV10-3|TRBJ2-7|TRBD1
CAISDLRGQGAYEQYF
TGTGCCATCAGTGACCTCCGGGGACAGGGGGCCTACGAGCAGTACTTC
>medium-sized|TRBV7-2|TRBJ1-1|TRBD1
CASSWGGRGLAFF
TGTGCCAGCAGCTGGGGGGGCAGGGGGCTGGCTTTCTTT
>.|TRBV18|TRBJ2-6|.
CASSPPTGDGANVLTF
TGTGCCAGCTCACCTCCGACAGGTGATGGGGCCAACGTCCTGACTTTC
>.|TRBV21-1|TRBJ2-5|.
CASSKEGGLAGGYRLGETQYF
TGTGCCAGCAGCAAAGAGGGGGGGCTAGCGGGAGGGTACCGATTGGGGGAGACCCAGTACTTC
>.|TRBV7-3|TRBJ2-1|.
CASSLLAGVQNNEQFF
TGTGCCAGCAGCTTATTAGCCGGGGTCCAGAATAATGAGCAGTTCTTC
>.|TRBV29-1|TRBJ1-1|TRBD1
CSVQTGVWKNTEAFF
TGCAGCGTTCAGACAGGGGTGTGGAAGAACACTGAAGCTTTCTTT
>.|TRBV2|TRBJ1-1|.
CANANLGGTEAFF
TGTGCCAACGCCAACTTGGGGGGCACTGAAGCTTTCTTT
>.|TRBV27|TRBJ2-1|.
CASSSLDGGSYNEQFF
TGTGCCAGCAGTTCCCTGGACGGAGGCTCCTACAATGAGCAGTTCTTC
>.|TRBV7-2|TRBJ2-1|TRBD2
CASSITSVPSPYNEQFF
TGTGCCAGCAGCATTACTAGCGTGCCGTCCCCCTACAATGAGCAGTTCTTC
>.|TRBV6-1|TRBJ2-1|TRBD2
CASSEVAGPYNEQFF
TGTGCCAGCAGTGAAGTAGCGGGCCCTTACAATGAGCAGTTCTTC
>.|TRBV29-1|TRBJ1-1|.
CSVEEMEVKAFF
TGCAGCGTTGAAGAAATGGAGGTTAAAGCTTTCTTT
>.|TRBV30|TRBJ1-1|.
CAWSVRGEAFF
TGTGCCTGGAGTGTACGAGGGGAAGCTTTCTTT
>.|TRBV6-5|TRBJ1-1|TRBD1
CASSADRGTEAFF
TGTGCCAGCAGTGCGGACAGGGGGACTGAAGCTTTCTTT
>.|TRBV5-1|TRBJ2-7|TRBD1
CASSGRTGSYEQYF
TGCGCCAGCAGCGGAAGGACAGGGTCCTACGAGCAGTACTTC
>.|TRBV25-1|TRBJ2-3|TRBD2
CASSDGLAARDTQYF
TGTGCCAGCAGTGATGGGCTAGCGGCCAGAGATACGCAGTATTTT
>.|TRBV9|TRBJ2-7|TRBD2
CASSVSGTSYEQYF
TGTGCCAGCAGCGTTTCCGGGACTAGTTACGAGCAGTACTTC
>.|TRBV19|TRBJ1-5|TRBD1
CASSIGQGRIRKDHQPQHF
TGTGCCAGTAGTATAGGACAGGGAAGGATCCGAAAAGACCATCAGCCCCAGCATTTT
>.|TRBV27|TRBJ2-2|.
CASTGDYKDITTGELFF
TGTGCCAGCACGGGGGATTATAAGGACATTACCACCGGGGAGCTGTTTTTT
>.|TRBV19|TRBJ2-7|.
CASSITTGSYEQYF
TGTGCCAGTAGTATAACGACAGGATCCTACGAGCAGTACTTC
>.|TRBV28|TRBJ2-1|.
CASSRRGAGYNEQFF
TGTGCCAGCAGTCGCCGCGGGGCGGGCTACAATGAGCAGTTCTTC
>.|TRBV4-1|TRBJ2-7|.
CASSQVDRTYEQYF
TGCGCCAGCAGCCAAGTAGACAGGACCTACGAGCAGTACTTC
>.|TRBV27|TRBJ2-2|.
CASSLSGGLTGELFF
TGTGCCAGCAGTTTATCAGGCGGCCTGACCGGGGAGCTGTTTTTT
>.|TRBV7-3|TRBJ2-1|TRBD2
CASSLGTSGHNEQFF
TGTGCCAGCAGCTTAGGGACTAGCGGCCACAATGAGCAGTTCTTC
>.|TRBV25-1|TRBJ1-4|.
CASSELGQGTNEKLFF
TGTGCCAGCAGTGAATTGGGGCAAGGAACTAATGAAAAACTGTTTTTT
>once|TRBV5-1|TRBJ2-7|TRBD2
CASSLGLAGGPSHEQYF
TGCGCCAGCAGCTTGGGACTAGCGGGAGGGCCCTCCCACGAGCAGTACTTC
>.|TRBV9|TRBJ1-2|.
CASSGPGQPNYGYTF
TGTGCCAGCAGCGGGCCCGGACAGCCAAACTATGGCTACACCTTC
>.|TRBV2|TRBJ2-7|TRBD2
CASSSGTNSYEQYF
TGTGCCAGCAGTTCCGGGACTAACTCCTACGAGCAGTACTTC
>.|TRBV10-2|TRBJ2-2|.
CASSVGVQGFAGELFF
TGCGCCAGCAGTGTAGGGGTTCAGGGTTTCGCCGGGGAGCTGTTTTTT
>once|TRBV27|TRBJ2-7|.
CASAGRGSPSYEQYF
TGTGCCAGCGCCGGAAGGGGGAGCCCTTCCTACGAGCAGTACTTC
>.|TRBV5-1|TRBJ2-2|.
CASSLDRADTGELFF
TGCGCCAGCAGCTTGGACAGGGCGGACACCGGGGAGCTGTTTTTT
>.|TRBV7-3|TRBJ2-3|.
CASSLIGRTDTQYF
TGTGCCAGCAGCTTAATTGGGCGCACAGATACGCAGTATTTT
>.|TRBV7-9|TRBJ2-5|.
CASFGQGGQETQYF
TGTGCCAGCTTTGGCCAGGGTGGTCAAGAGACCCAGTACTTC